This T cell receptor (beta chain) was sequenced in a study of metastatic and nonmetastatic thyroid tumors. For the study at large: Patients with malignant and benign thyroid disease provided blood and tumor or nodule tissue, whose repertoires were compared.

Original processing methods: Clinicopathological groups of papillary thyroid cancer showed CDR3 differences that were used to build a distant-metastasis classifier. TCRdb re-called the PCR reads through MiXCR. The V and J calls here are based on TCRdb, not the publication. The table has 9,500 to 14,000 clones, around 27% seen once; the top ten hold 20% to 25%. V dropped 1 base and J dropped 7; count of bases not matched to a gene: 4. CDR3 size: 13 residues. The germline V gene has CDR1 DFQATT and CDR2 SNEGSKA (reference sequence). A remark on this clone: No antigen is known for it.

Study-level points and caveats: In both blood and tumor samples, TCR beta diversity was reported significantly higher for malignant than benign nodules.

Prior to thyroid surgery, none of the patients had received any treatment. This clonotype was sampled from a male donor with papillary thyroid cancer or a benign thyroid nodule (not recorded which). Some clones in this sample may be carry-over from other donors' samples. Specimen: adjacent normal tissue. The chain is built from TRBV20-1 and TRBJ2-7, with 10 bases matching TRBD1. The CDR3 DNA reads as TGCAGTGCTAGAGCCGACAGGGGGCGAGAGCAGTACTTC. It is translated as CSARADRGREQYF.